These 7 T cell receptor beta chains were sequenced from one sample in a study of T cells in Graves' hyperthyroidism and ophthalmopathy. What was amplified from RNA transcripts were TCR beta CDR3 regions. When the TCR CDR3 underwent first-round RT-PCR, the HTBI primer set was used. TCRdb called the multiplex PCR reads again in MiXCR, with one record for every CDR3 protein. The sample consists of roughly 290,000 distinct CDR3 sequences, over 15% of them appearing once. The sequenced sample was blood. Receptors were obtained from a woman aged 55-70 years with Graves' ophthalmopathy.

This clonotype was found many times. The chain links TRBV20-1 to TRBJ2-5; 9 nucleotides align to TRBD2. The CDR3 consists of 12 residues. Germline-derived CDR1 and CDR2 are DFQATT and SNEGSKA (reference sequence). Unmatched junction bases numbered 9, after V lost 3 bases and J lost 13 bases. The CDR3 reads CSASGLAGILYF. CDR3 nucleotides: TGCAGTGCTAGCGGGCTAGCGGGGATCTTGTACTTC.

This clonotype occurred a few times. A single base separates this from a much larger clone, so it may be a read error. The rearrangement links TRBV5-1 to TRBJ1-1; the D is unclear. Germline-derived CDR1 and CDR2 are SGHRS and YFSETQ. The CDR3 is made up of 15 amino acids. The germline V and J ends were trimmed by 0 bases and 6 bases, with 15 bases remaining between them. CDR3: CASSLGPKAGAEAFF. For the CDR3, the DNA is TGCGCCAGCAGCTTGGGTCCTAAAGCGGGCGCTGAAGCTTTCTTT.

This clonotype appeared many times. The gene calls are TRBV7-2 and TRBJ2-1; weak D call: TRBD2 (5 bases). CDR3 length: 15 amino acids. V lost 5 bases and J 1 base, leaving 12 bases between the germline ends. The germline CDR1 and CDR2 sequences are SGHTA and FQGNSA. The CDR3 DNA sequence: TGTGCCAGCAGCCCCGCCGAGGGTTCCTACAATGAGCAGTTCTTC. This codes for CASSPAEGSYNEQFF.

This clonotype has ten or more counts. The rearrangement joins TRBV10-3 to TRBJ1-3; 9 positions agree with TRBD1. Germline V CDR1 and CDR2: ENHRY, SYGVKD. The CDR3 sequence is 17 residues long. J lost 0 bases, V lost 3 bases, and 6 bases had no gene match. The CDR3 DNA follows: TGTGCCATCAGTGAACAGGGGGCAATGATCTCTGGAAACACCATATATTTT. The encoded protein is CAISEQGAMISGNTIYF.

The chain recombines TRBV11-2 with TRBJ2-7; 10 nucleotides line up with TRBD1. The V and J ends lost 5 bases and 2 bases, in that order; junction bases with no gene match: 18. From germline, CDR1 is SGHAT and CDR2 FQNNGV. The CDR3 has 19 amino acids. CDR3 protein: CASSPSGPLRDRGTYEQYF. The DNA of the CDR3 is TGTGCCAGCAGCCCCTCAGGGCCCCTCCGGGACAGGGGTACCTACGAGCAGTACTTC.

This clonotype was counted between two and nine times. The junction shows a germline mismatch at one end, possibly a read error. V usage is TRBV30 and J usage is TRBJ1-5; no reliable D call. The CDR3 length is 16 residues. Germline-derived CDR1 and CDR2 are GTSNPN and SVGIG (reference sequence). The CDR3 nucleotides read TGTGCCTGGGGTGTCCACGGAATTAATAGCAATCAGCCCCAGCATTTT. Its translation: CAWGVHGINSNQPQHF.

This clonotype has at least ten counts. The chain employs TRBV2 and TRBJ1-5; 12 nucleotides align to TRBD1. V shed 2 bases, J shed 8 bases, and the junction held 13 bases outside the gene matches. CDR1 is SNHLY, CDR2 FYNNEI, per germline. The CDR3 covers 18 residues. The DNA for the CDR3 is TGTGCCAGCAGTGAACGTAGGCCCGGGACAGGGGGCTCAGAGCCCCAGCATTTT. Translated, it gives CASSERRPGTGGSEPQHF. Together with reference TRBV2 and TRBJ1-5, the CDR3 gives the full variable domain: EPEVTQTPSHQVTQMGQEVILRCVPISNHLYFYWYRQILGQKVEFLVSFYNNEISEKSEIFDDQFSVERPDGSNFTLKIRSTKLEDSAMYFCASSERRPGTGGSEPQHFGDGTRLSIL.